This TCR beta chain was identified in a study of cytomegalovirus exposure and HLA in healthy donors. CDR1 is LNHDA and CDR2 is SQIVND in the germline V gene (reference sequence). The CDR3 contains 13 residues. Trimming left V 5 bases short and J 3 bases short, with 11 bases between. This clone has just one count. The PCR had 60 Vbeta and 13 Jbeta primers. Assay: immunoSEQ multiplex PCR; the TCRdb copy retains only in-frame clones and omits some. Among about 110,000 clones listed, about 75% were seen once. The gene calls are TRBV19 and TRBJ2-7, with TRBD2 as a possible D gene (7 bases). The sequence came from a man aged 40-49 years in good health and CMV-seronegative. The sequenced sample was PBMCs. The CDR3 bases are TGTGCCAGTAGTGGGGAGGGGGACTACGAGCAGTACTTC. This encodes CASSGEGDYEQYF. Complete variable domain (other parts from reference TRBV19 and TRBJ2-7): DGGITQSPKYLFRKEGQNVTLSCEQNLNHDAMYWYRQDPGQGLRLIYYSQIVNDFQKGDIAEGYSVSREKKESFPLTVTSAQKNPTAFYLCASSGEGDYEQYFGPGTRLTVT.